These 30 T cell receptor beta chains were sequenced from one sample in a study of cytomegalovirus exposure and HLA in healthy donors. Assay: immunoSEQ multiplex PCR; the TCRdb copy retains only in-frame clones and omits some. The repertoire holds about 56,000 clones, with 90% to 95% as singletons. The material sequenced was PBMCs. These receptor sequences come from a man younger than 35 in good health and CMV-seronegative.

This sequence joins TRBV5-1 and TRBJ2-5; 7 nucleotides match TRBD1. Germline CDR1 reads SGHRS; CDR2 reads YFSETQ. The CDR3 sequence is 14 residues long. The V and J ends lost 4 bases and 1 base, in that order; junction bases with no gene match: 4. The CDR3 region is CASSAGTAQETQYF. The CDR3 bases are TGCGCCAGCAGCGCCGGGACAGCCCAAGAGACCCAGTACTTC.

The CDR3 bases are TGTGCCAGCAGCCATCAACTAGCGGGAGAGTTAAACACCGGGGAGCTGTTTTTT. It codes for CASSHQLAGELNTGELFF. The chain couples TRBV7-6 to TRBJ2-2; TRBD2 matches 11 bases. Germline V gene sequence: CDR1 SGHVS, CDR2 FNYEAQ. V lost 5 bases and J lost 2; bases outside the gene matches: 10. The CDR3 spans 18 residues.

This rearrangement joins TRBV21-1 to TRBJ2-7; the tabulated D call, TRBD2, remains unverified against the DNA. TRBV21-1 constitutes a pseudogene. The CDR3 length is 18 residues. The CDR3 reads CASSRGDLRGTKPYEQYF. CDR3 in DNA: TGTGCCAGCAGCAGGGGGGACCTTCGGGGGACGAAACCCTACGAGCAGTACTTC.

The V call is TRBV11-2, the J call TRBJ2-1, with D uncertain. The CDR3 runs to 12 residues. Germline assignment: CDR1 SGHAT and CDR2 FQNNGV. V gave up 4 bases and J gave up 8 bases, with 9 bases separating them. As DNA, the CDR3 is TGTGCCAGCAGCTCAAGAGGCTATGAGCAGTTCTTC. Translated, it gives CASSSRGYEQFF.

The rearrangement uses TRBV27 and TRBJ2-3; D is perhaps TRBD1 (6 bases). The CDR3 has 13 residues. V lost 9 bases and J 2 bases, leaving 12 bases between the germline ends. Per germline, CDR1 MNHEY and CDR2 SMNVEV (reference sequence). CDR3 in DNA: TGTGCCAGTAGACAGGACTCCACAGATACGCAGTATTTT. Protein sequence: CASRQDSTDTQYF.

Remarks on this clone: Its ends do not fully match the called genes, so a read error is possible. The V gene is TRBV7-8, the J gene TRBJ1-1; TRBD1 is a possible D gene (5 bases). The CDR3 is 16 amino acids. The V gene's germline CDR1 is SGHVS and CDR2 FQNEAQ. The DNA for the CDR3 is TGTGCGAGCATACCGGGGGGGTTGATTAGGAACACTGAAGCTTTCTTT. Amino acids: CASIPGGLIRNTEAFF. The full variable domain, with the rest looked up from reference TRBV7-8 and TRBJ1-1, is GAGVSQSPRYKVAKRGQDVALRCDPISGHVSLFWYQQALGQGPEFLTYFQNEAQLDKSGLPSDRFFAERPEGSVSTLKIQRTQQEDSAVYLCASIPGGLIRNTEAFFGQGTRLTVV.

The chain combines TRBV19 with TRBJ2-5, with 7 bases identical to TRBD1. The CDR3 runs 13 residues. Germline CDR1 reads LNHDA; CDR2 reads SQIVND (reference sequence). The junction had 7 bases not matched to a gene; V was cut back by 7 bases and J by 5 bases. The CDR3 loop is CASTRQGSETQYF. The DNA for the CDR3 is TGTGCCAGTACGAGACAGGGTAGTGAGACCCAGTACTTC.

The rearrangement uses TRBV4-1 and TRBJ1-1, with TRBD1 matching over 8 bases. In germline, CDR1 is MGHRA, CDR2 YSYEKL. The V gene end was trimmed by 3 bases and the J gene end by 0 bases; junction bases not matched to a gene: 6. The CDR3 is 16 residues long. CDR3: CASSHRQGTLNTEAFF. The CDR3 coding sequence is TGCGCCAGCAGCCATAGACAGGGGACTTTGAACACTGAAGCTTTCTTT.

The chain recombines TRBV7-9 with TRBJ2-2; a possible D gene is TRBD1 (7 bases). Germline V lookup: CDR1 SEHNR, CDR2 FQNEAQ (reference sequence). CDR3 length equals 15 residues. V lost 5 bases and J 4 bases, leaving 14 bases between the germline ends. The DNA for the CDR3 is TGTGCCAGCAGCCCAGGGGGAGGCGGCACCGGGGAGCTGTTTTTT. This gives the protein CASSPGGGGTGELFF.

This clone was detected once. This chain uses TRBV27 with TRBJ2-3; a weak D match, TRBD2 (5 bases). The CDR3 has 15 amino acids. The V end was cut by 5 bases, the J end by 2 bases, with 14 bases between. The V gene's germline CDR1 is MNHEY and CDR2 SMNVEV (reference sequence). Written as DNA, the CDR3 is TGTGCCAGCAGTAAAACTAGTTTCTTCACAGATACGCAGTATTTT. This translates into CASSKTSFFTDTQYF.

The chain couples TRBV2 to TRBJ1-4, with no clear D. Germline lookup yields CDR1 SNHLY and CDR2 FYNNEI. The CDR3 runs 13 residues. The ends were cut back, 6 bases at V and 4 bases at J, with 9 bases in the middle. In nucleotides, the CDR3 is TGTGCCAGCAGGAGGGCCCTTAATGAAAAACTGTTTTTT. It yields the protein CASRRALNEKLFF.

The DNA for the CDR3 is TGTGCCAGCAGCTCCATGGGGGGGGAGGGATTCTCCTACGAGCAGTACTTC. Amino acids: CASSSMGGEGFSYEQYF. The chain is built from TRBV7-2 and TRBJ2-7; 7 bases agree with TRBD2. This CDR3 is built from 17 residues. Germline CDR1 SGHTA, CDR2 FQGNSA. J was trimmed by 0 bases and V by 4 bases; bases with no gene match: 12.

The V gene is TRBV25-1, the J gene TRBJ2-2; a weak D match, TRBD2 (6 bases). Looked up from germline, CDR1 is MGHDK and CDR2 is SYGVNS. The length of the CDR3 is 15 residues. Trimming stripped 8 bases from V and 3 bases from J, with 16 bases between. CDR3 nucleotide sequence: TGTGCCAGCGTAGGAGGGCCGATTGACACCGGGGAGCTGTTTTTT. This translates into CASVGGPIDTGELFF. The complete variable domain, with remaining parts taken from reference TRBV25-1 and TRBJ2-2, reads EADIYQTPRYLVIGTGKKITLECSQTMGHDKMYWYQQDPGMELHLIHYSYGVNSTEKGDLSSESTVSRIRTEHFPLTLESARPSHTSQYLCASVGGPIDTGELFFGEGSRLTVL.

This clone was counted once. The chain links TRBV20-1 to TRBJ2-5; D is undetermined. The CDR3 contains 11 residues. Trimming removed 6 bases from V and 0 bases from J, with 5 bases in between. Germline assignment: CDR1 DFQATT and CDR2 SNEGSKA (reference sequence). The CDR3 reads CSAQNQETQYF. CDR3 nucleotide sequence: TGCAGTGCACAGAACCAAGAGACCCAGTACTTC.

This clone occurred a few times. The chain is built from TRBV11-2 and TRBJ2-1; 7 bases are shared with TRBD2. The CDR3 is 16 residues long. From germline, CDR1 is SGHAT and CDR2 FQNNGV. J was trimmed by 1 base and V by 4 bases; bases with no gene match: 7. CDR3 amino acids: CASSSRLAQSYNEQFF. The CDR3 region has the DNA TGTGCCAGCAGCTCACGACTAGCCCAGTCCTACAATGAGCAGTTCTTC.

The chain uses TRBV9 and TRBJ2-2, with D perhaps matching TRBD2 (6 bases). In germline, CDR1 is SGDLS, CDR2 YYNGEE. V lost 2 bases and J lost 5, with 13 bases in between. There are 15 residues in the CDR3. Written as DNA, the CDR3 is TGTGCCAGCAGCGTGACTACCGGGACTACCGGGGAGCTGTTTTTT. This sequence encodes CASSVTTGTTGELFF.

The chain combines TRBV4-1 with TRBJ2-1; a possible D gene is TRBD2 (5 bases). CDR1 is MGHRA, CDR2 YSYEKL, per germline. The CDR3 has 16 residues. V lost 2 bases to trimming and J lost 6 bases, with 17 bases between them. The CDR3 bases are TGCGCCAGCAGCCAACCGTCGAGGGAGCTGGGCAATGAGCAGTTCTTC. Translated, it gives CASSQPSRELGNEQFF.

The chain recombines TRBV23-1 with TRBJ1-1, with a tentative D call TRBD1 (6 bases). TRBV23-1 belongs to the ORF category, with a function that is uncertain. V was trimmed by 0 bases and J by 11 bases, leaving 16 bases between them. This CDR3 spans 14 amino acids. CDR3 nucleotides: TGCGCCAGCAGTCAATCAGTCCCGTACAGGGAGGCTTTCTTT. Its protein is CASSQSVPYREAFF.

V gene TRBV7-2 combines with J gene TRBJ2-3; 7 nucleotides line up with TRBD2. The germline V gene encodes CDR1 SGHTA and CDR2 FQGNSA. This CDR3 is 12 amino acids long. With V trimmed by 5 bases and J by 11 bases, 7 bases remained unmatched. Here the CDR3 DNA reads TGTGCCAGCAGCCCGGGAGGAGGCCAGCAGTATTTT. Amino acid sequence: CASSPGGGQQYF.

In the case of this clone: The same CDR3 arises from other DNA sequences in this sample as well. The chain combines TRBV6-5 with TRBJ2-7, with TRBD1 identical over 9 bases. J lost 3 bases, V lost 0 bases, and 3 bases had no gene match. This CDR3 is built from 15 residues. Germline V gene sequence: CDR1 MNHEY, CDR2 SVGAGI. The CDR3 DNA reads TGTGCCAGCAGTTACTCCGGGACAGGGTTCTACGAGCAGTACTTC. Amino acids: CASSYSGTGFYEQYF.

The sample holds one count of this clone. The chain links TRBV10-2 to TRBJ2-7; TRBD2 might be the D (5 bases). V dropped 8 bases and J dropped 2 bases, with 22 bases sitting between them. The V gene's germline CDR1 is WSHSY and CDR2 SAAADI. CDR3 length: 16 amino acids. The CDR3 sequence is CASLSPGLEKTYEQYF. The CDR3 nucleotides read TGCGCCAGCCTTTCCCCCGGACTGGAAAAAACCTACGAGCAGTACTTC.

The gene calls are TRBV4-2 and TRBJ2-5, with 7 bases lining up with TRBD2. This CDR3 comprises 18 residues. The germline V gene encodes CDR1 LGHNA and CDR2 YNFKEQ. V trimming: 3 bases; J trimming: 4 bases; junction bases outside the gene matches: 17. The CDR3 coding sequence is TGTGCCAGCAGCCACAACTTAGTGGCGGGAGTAAGGGGAGAGACCCAGTACTTC. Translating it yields CASSHNLVAGVRGETQYF.

CDR3 sequence: CASSPTNILNTEAFF. For the CDR3, the DNA is TGTGCCAGCAGTCCCACGAACATCTTGAACACTGAAGCTTTCTTT. This sequence joins TRBV6-1 and TRBJ1-1; D call uncertain. The CDR3 contains 15 residues. The V end lost 5 bases, the J end lost 0 bases, and 13 bases lay between the germline ends. Germline V CDR1 and CDR2: MNHNS, SASEGT.

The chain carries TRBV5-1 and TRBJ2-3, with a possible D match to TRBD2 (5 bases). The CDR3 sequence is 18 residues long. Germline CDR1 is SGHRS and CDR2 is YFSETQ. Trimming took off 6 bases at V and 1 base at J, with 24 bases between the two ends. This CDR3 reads CASKLGAWGDSGTDTQYF. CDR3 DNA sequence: TGCGCCAGCAAATTGGGAGCCTGGGGAGATTCCGGCACAGATACGCAGTATTTT.

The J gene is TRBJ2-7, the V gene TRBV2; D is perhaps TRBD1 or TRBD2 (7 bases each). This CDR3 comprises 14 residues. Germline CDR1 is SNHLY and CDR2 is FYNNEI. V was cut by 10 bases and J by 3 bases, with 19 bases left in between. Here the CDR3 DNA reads TGTGCCACCAGGGGGGGGATAGGACTCTACGAGCAGTACTTC. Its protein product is CATRGGIGLYEQYF.

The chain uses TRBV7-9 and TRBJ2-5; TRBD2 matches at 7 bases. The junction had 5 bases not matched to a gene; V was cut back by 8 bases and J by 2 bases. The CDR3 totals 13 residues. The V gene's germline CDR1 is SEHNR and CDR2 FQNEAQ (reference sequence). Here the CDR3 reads CASGGELQETQYF. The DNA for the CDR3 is TGTGCCAGCGGGGGGGAGCTACAAGAGACCCAGTACTTC. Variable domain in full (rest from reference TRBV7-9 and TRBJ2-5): DTGVSQNPRHKITKRGQNVTFRCDPISEHNRLYWYRQTLGQGPEFLTYFQNEAQLEKSRLLSDRFSAERPKGSFSTLEIQRTEQGDSAMYLCASGGELQETQYFGPGTRLLVL.

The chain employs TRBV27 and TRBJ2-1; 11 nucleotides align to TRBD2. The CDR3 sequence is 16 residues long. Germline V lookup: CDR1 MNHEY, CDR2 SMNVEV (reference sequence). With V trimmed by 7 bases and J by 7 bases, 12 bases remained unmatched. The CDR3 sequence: CASTPLAGGFGNEQFF. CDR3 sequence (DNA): TGTGCCAGCACCCCCCTAGCGGGAGGTTTTGGGAATGAGCAGTTCTTC.

The CDR3 loop is CAITSGRLVADTQYF. DNA for the CDR3: TGTGCCATAACTAGCGGGAGATTGGTAGCAGATACGCAGTATTTT. The V call is TRBV10-3, the J call TRBJ2-3; 11 positions match TRBD2. This CDR3 contains 15 residues. Germline V CDR1 and CDR2: ENHRY, SYGVKD. The trim removed 9 bases at V and 4 bases at J, leaving 9 bases unmatched.

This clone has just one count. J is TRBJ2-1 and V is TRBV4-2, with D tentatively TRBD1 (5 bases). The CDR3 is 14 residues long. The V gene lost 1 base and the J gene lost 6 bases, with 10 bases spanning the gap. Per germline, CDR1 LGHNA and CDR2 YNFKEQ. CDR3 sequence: CASSQGGDSNEQFF. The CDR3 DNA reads TGTGCCAGCAGCCAAGGGGGCGATAGCAATGAGCAGTTCTTC.

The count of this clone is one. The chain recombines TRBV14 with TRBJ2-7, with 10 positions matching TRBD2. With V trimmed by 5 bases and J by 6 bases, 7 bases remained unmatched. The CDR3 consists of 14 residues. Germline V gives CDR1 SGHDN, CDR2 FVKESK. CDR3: CASSYFGLAVEQYF. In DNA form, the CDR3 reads TGTGCCAGCAGCTACTTCGGACTAGCGGTCGAGCAGTACTTC.